The clone carrying this T cell receptor beta chain was picked up a small number of times. The sample originates from a study of blood T cell repertoires in COVID-19. Turning to the study itself: Collection of acute and convalescent COVID-19 samples took place in the United States, Italy and Spain. The cDNA or gDNA used as material had been derived from T cells, B-cell-depleted T cells, or PBMCs.

Participants reported their clinical history, and cohort assignment relied on those reports. The CDR3 has 17 residues. CDR1 is MNHEY, CDR2 SMNVEV, per germline (reference sequence). V was clipped by 6 bases and J by 4 bases; unmatched bases: 12. Assay used: immunoSEQ multiplex PCR; TCRdb lists only in-frame clones, some missing. The sample contains approximately 190,000 clones, about 86% of which appear only once. The chain joins TRBV27 to TRBJ2-6, with 7 positions matching TRBD1. The origin of this receptor is a woman aged 40 to 50 in a cohort exposed to, infected with or recovered from COVID-19 (not recorded which). Material: PBMCs or T cells enriched from blood (not recorded which). CDR3 DNA sequence: TGTGCCAGCAGCCACACCGACAGGGTATCGGGGGCCAACGTCCTGACTTTC. It codes for CASSHTDRVSGANVLTF.